The rows below give T cell receptor beta chains drawn from one sample of a study of cytomegalovirus exposure and HLA in healthy donors. TCRdb keeps only in-frame clones here, not all; method: immunoSEQ multiplex PCR. This table holds about 350,000 clones, around 87% found once. The sample taken for sequencing was PBMCs. These receptors originate from a woman in her twenties or thirties in good health and CMV-seropositive. CDR3s include the opening cysteine and the closing phenylalanine or tryptophan. A D gene is named only where the DNA matches it firmly. Some rows mark clone size as missing; the rest say once, few, many or name a class of expanded clone.

clone_size,j_call,v_call,d_call,cdr3_aa,cdr3_nt
.,TRBJ1-1,TRBV2,.,CARGTPLNTEAFF,TGTGCCAGGGGGACACCGTTGAACACTGAAGCTTTCTTT
.,TRBJ1-4,TRBV9,TRBD1,CASSVETGAGKLFF,TGTGCCAGCAGCGTAGAGACAGGGGCGGGAAAACTGTTTTTT
once,TRBJ1-5,TRBV28,TRBD1,CASILGGTVNQPQHF,TGTGCCAGCATCTTAGGGGGGACAGTCAATCAGCCCCAGCATTTT
.,TRBJ2-7,TRBV5-1,.,CASSLDQGTYEQYF,TGCGCCAGCAGCTTGGATCAGGGAACCTACGAGCAGTACTTC
.,TRBJ2-2,TRBV27,TRBD1,CASSFPVGGTGGSTGELFF,TGTGCCAGCAGTTTCCCCGTGGGGGGGACAGGGGGGTCCACCGGGGAGCTGTTTTTT
.,TRBJ1-5,TRBV6-1,.,CASSDSFDQPQHF,TGTGCCAGCAGTGACAGTTTCGATCAGCCCCAGCATTTT
.,TRBJ1-2,TRBV27,.,CASASGGALSYYGYTF,TGTGCCAGCGCGTCGGGGGGGGCCCTCTCCTACTATGGCTACACCTTC
.,TRBJ1-1,TRBV9,.,CASSVTSNAEAFF,TGTGCCAGCAGCGTAACTTCAAACGCTGAAGCTTTCTTT
.,TRBJ2-5,TRBV15,TRBD2,CATSGHGTSGGAVQYF,TGTGCCACCAGCGGACACGGGACTAGCGGGGGGGCGGTCCAGTACTTC
few,TRBJ1-1,TRBV18,.,CASSPQGGGTEAFF,TGTGCCAGCTCACCGCAGGGAGGGGGCACTGAAGCTTTCTTT
once,TRBJ2-7,TRBV7-8,TRBD1,CASSLTGDYEQYF,TGTGCCAGCAGCCTGACAGGGGACTACGAGCAGTACTTC
.,TRBJ1-3,TRBV4-3,.,CASSPDRGNTIYF,TGCGCCAGCAGCCCGGACCGTGGAAACACCATATATTTT
.,TRBJ1-6,TRBV28,.,CASSNTYNSPLHF,TGTGCCAGCAGTAATACATATAATTCACCCCTCCACTTT
once,TRBJ1-5,TRBV5-1,.,CASSLTPGQPQHF,TGCGCCAGCAGCTTGACCCCTGGTCAGCCCCAGCATTTT
.,TRBJ2-1,TRBV30,.,CAYYSGLSSYNEQFF,TGTGCCTACTACTCAGGGTTGAGCTCCTACAATGAGCAGTTCTTC
once,TRBJ2-7,TRBV7-9,TRBD1,CASSWGQGSYEQYF,TGTGCCAGCAGCTGGGGACAGGGGTCCTACGAGCAGTACTTC
once,TRBJ1-5,TRBV30,.,CAWSKAGVNQPQHF,TGTGCCTGGAGTAAAGCAGGGGTCAATCAGCCCCAGCATTTT
.,TRBJ2-7,TRBV6-1,.,CASSELWF,TGTGCCAGCAGTGAGTTGTGGTTC
.,TRBJ2-7,TRBV29-1,.,CSVGRDSLSYEQYF,TGCAGCGTTGGGAGGGACAGCCTTTCCTACGAGCAGTACTTC
.,TRBJ1-1,TRBV5-8,.,CASSRAGVGDTEAFF,TGTGCCAGCAGCCGTGCGGGGGTGGGTGACACTGAAGCTTTCTTT
.,TRBJ2-7,TRBV28,.,CASSSGTGAYEQYF,TGTGCCAGCAGTTCAGGGACGGGGGCCTACGAGCAGTACTTC
.,TRBJ2-7,TRBV7-9,TRBD2,CASSLFGLASYEQYF,TGTGCCAGCAGCTTATTCGGACTAGCCTCCTACGAGCAGTACTTC
.,TRBJ2-6,TRBV4-1,TRBD1,CASSQVNRGHNSGANVLTF,TGCGCCAGCAGCCAAGTGAACAGGGGGCATAATTCTGGGGCCAACGTCCTGACTTTC
.,TRBJ1-1,TRBV18,.,CASSPLAGLETEAFF,TGTGCCAGCTCACCACTGGCAGGGCTAGAGACTGAAGCTTTCTTT